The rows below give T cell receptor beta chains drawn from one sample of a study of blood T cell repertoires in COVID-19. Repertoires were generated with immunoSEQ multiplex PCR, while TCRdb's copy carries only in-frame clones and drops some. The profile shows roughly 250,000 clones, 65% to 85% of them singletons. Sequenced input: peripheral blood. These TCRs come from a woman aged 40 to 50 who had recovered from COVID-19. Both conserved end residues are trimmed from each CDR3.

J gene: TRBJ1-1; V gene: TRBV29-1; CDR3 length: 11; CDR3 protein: SALTALNTEAF
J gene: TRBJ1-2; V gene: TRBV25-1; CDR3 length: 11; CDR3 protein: ASMGQGFYGYT
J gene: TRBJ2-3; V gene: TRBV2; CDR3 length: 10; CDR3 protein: ASSGHSDTQY
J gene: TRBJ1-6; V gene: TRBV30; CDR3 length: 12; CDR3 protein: AWSVTGQSSPLH
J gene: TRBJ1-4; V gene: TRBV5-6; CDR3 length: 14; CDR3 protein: ASSLLQDRANEKLF
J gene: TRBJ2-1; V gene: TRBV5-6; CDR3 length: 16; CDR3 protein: ASSELRGTGSSYNEQF
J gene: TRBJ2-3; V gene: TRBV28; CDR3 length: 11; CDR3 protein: ASSRGGTDTQY
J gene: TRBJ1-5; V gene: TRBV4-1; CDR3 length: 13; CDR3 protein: ASSQDGRGGQPQH
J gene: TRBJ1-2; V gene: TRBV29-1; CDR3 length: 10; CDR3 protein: SATGTGDGYT
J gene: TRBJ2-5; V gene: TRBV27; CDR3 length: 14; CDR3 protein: ASSSRYRGRGETQY
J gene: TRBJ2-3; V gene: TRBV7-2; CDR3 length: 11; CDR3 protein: ASSSQGADTQY
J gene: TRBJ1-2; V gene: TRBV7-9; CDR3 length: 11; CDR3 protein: ASSFNGIYGYT
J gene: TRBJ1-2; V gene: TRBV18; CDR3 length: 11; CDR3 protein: ASSPDKVYGYT
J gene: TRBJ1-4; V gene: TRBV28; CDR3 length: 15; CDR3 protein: ASSLTSGTGRYEKLF
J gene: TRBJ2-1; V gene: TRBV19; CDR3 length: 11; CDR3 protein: ASRRGTSGEQF
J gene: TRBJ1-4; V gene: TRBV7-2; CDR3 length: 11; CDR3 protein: ASSYQGNEKLF
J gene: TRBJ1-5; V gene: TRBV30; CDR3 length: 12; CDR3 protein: AWSRTGWNQPQH
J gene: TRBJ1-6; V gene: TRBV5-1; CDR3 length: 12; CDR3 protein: ASSLGDRNLPLH
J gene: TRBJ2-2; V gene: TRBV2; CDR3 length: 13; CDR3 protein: ASSGGTGLTGELF
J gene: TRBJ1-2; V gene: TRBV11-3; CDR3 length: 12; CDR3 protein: ASSLDGQGLGYT
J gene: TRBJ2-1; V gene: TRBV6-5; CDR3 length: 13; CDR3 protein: ASSLGGGSYNEQF
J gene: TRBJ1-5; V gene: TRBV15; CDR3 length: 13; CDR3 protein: ATSTHLPPDQPQH
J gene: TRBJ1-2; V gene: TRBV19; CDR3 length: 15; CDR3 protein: ASSMPVDRLKGVGYT
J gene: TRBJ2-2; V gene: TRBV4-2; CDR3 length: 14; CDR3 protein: ASSPRLAGVTGELF
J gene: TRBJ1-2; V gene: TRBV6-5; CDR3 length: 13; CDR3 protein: ASSPQGGTTYGYT
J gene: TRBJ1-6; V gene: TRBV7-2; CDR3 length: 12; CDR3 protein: ASSLVGGNSPLH
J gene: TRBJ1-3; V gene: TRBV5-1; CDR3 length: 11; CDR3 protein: ASRPTAGNTIY
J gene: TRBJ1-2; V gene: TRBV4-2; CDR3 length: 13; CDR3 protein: ASSQDRTGNYGYT
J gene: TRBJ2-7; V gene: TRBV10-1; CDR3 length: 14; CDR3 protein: ASSESRPAAGVEQY
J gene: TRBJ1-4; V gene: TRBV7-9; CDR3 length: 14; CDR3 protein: ASSPAPARGDEKLF
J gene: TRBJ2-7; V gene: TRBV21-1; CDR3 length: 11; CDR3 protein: ASSYTRQDEQY
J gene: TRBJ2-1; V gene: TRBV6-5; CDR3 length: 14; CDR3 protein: ASSYSGQGAYNEQF
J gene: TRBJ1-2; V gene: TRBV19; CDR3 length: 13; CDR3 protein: ASSIRGRINYGYT
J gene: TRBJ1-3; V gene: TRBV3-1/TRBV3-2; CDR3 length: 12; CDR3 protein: ASSQFTYGNTIY
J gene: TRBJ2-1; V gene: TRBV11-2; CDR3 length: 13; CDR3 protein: ASSLGGLGTNEQF
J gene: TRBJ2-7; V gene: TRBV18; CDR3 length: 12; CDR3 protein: ASSNRDRPYEQY
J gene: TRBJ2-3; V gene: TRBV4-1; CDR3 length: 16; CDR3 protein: ASRASGGASNPTDTQY
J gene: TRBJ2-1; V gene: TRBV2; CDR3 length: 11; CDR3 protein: ASEEVFYNEQF
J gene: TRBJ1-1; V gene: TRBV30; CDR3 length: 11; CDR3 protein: AWSLRGNTEAF
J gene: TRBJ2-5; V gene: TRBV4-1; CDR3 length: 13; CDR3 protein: ASSHDDRVGETQY
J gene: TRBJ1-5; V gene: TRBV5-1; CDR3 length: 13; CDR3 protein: ASTPSGTNDQPQH
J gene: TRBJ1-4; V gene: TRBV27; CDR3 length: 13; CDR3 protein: ASSPSTGHFEKLF
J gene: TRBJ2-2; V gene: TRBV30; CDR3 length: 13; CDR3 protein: AWSVYYKNTGELF
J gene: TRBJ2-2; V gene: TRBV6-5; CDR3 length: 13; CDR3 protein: ASSPGTANTGELF
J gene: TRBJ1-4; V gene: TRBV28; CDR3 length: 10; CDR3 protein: ASSLYTSKLF
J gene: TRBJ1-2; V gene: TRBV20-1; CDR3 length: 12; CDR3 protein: SASSEGDFYGYT
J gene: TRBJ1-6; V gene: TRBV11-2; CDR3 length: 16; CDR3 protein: ASSLYGTGGQRHSPLH
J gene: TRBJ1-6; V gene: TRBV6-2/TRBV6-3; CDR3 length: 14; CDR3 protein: ASSRNRPSYNSPLH
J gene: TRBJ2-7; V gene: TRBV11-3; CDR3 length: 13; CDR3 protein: ASSRLSPSSYEQY
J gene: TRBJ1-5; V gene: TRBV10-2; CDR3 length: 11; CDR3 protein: ASSDKLTQPQH